This T cell receptor beta chain is drawn from a study of T-cell memory formation after mild COVID-19. Whole-study findings and limits: Pre-infection memory harbored some responding clones, suggesting cross-reactive memory joined.

Germline V gene data show CDR1 as SGHTA and CDR2 as FQGTGA. V was trimmed by 0 bases and J by 5 bases, leaving 1 base between them. The CDR3 runs to 12 residues. This clonotype occurred many times. Its antigen remains unidentified. TCR alpha and TCR beta cDNA libraries carrying sample barcodes and UMIs were produced by 5'RACE using constant-segment primers. Using its own MiXCR run on the 5' RACE reads, TCRdb lists one record per CDR3 protein. The sample has around 450,000 distinct CDR3 sequences, about 24% seen once. This chain joins TRBV7-3 and TRBJ2-2; D gene uncertain. The sequence derives from an adult woman who had mild COVID-19 (a few samples of this study predate the infection). Cell type and time point are not known. The sample taken for sequencing was PBMCs or a T cell subset sorted from them (not recorded which). The CDR3 sequence: CASSLTTGELFF. The CDR3 DNA reads as TGTGCCAGCAGCTTAACGACCGGGGAGCTGTTTTTT.